These 15 T cell receptor beta chains were all obtained from the same sample, sequenced in a study of human T cells and chemical hapten exposure (dated by TCRdb to the early 2020s). The sample's time point, from its label and the paper: pre-sensitization, week 0. The meaning of the sample's treatment or condition label: therapeutic diphenylcyclopropenone sensitization with weekly scalp DPC. The protocol used for the library was RACE. The sequencer was a NextSeq 500. TCRdb handled the public reads itself, with Q25 trimming in fastp and clone calling in MiXCR, and kept productive beta chains. For every CDR3 protein sequence, its rows merge into one entry that carries the most common genes and DNA. This sample comprises around 300,000 distinct CDR3 sequences, roughly 7.4% of them detected only once. The biggest ten clones account for around 1.2% of the sample. The sample was whole blood, taken in connection with sensitization to the hapten diphenylcyclopropenone (DPC). The receptors were sampled from a man in his late teens or twenties with alopecia areata. Some clones in this sample may be carry-over from other donors' samples.

The chain combines TRBV5-5 with TRBJ1-2, with no clear D. This CDR3 region has 16 residues. Germline CDR1 is SGHKS and CDR2 is YYEKEE (reference sequence). V lost 2 bases, J lost 5 bases, and 19 bases lay in between. The CDR3 sequence: CASSLIYQRDFYGYTF. The CDR3 DNA sequence: TGTGCCAGCAGCTTAATCTACCAGCGGGATTTTTATGGCTACACCTTC.

This sequence joins TRBV5-1 and TRBJ2-2, with D tentatively TRBD1 (6 bases). The CDR3 totals 16 residues. Germline V CDR1 and CDR2: SGHRS, YFSETQ. Trimming cost V 7 bases and J 3 bases, with 19 bases left between them. In DNA, the CDR3 is TGCGCCAGCCGTACCCAGGGGCGTATTGACACCGGGGAGCTGTTTTTT. It translates to CASRTQGRIDTGELFF.

This clonotype has a handful of counts. V and J are TRBV29-1 and TRBJ2-3; 8 bases line up with TRBD2. Losses at the gene ends were 4 bases for V and 2 bases for J; bases not matched to a gene: 8. Germline V lookup: CDR1 SQVTM, CDR2 ANQGSEA. This CDR3 comprises 15 residues. The CDR3 protein is CSVAPAGGYTDTQYF. The CDR3, as DNA: TGCAGCGTTGCCCCGGCGGGGGGATACACAGATACGCAGTATTTT.

There are many counts of this clonotype. V gene TRBV4-3 combines with J gene TRBJ1-1; the D is unclear. Germline V gene data show CDR1 as LGHNA and CDR2 as YSLEER. V shed 0 bases and J shed 5 bases, with 7 bases lying between them. CDR3 length: 13 residues. This chain's CDR3 is CASSQELGTEAFF. Written as DNA, the CDR3 is TGCGCCAGCAGCCAAGAATTGGGGACTGAAGCTTTCTTT.

The gene calls are TRBV12-3 or TRBV12-4 and TRBJ1-2; D might be TRBD1 (6 bases). V gave up 4 bases and J gave up 4 bases, with 13 bases separating them. The CDR3 has 14 amino acids. This CDR3 is CASSWTENRYGYTF. The CDR3 DNA reads TGTGCCAGCAGTTGGACAGAGAACCGCTATGGCTACACCTTC.

This clonotype was counted between two and nine times. The gene calls are TRBV6-2 or TRBV6-3 and TRBJ1-5; possible D gene TRBD1, 6 bases. This CDR3 spans 13 amino acids. Per germline, CDR1 MNHEY and CDR2 SVGEGT. Trimming removed 10 bases from V and 1 base from J, with 11 bases in between. The CDR3 DNA follows: TGTGCCACAACAAGGGGGAGCAATCAGCCCCAGCATTTT. As protein: CATTRGSNQPQHF.

This clonotype was seen many times. The chain's CDR3 is CASSFPSGGVNTGELFF. The CDR3 DNA follows: TGTGCCAGCAGTTTTCCTAGCGGGGGCGTTAACACCGGGGAGCTGTTTTTT. The J gene is TRBJ2-2, the V gene TRBV27, with 10 bases aligning to TRBD2. The length of the CDR3 is 17 residues. From germline, CDR1 is MNHEY and CDR2 SMNVEV (reference sequence). Unmatched junction bases numbered 6, after V lost 3 bases and J lost 2 bases.

The rearrangement links TRBV7-9 to TRBJ2-7, with 9 bases identical to TRBD1. The V gene's germline CDR1 is SEHNR and CDR2 FQNEAQ (reference sequence). V gave up 2 bases and J gave up 5 bases; unmatched junction bases: 4. The CDR3 has 14 amino acids. The CDR3 loop is CASSLTGGINEQYF. The DNA of the CDR3 is TGTGCCAGCAGCTTAACAGGGGGCATAAACGAGCAGTACTTC.

This clonotype was recorded a few times. The chain couples TRBV28 to TRBJ2-7; a weak D match, TRBD2 (6 bases). CDR1 is MDHEN, CDR2 SYDVKM, per germline. The CDR3 has 13 residues. Between the trimmed V and J ends, which lost 4 bases and 9 bases, there was a span of 16 bases. CDR3 in DNA: TGTGCCAGCAGTTCACCGTTTTCCGGGGGGCAGTACTTC. Translating it yields CASSSPFSGGQYF.

The gene calls are TRBV7-2 and TRBJ1-1, with a possible D match to TRBD1 (5 bases). V lost 8 bases and J 7 bases, leaving 14 bases between the germline ends. CDR1 is SGHTA and CDR2 is FQGNSA in the germline V gene. The CDR3 contains 12 residues. The CDR3 reads CASFSGVGEAFF. CDR3 DNA sequence: TGTGCCAGCTTTTCGGGGGTCGGTGAAGCTTTCTTT.

Here the CDR3 DNA reads TGTGCCAGCTCACCACAAGCGAGGGGGTCGCGGGAGCAGTACTTC. Amino acids: CASSPQARGSREQYF. J is TRBJ2-7 and V is TRBV18, with D perhaps TRBD1 (6 bases). The CDR3 extends over 15 amino acids. V was pared by 1 base and J by 7 bases, with 17 bases between. Germline V CDR1 and CDR2: KGHSH, LQKENI.

The J gene is TRBJ1-2, the V gene TRBV7-2, with 8 bases aligning to TRBD1. CDR1 is SGHTA, CDR2 FQGNSA, per germline. This CDR3 contains 15 residues. The J segment lost 1 base and the V segment lost 2 bases, leaving 3 bases of the junction unmatched. In DNA, the CDR3 is TGTGCCAGCAGCTTACAGGGGGCAGATAACTATGGCTACACCTTC. Residues: CASSLQGADNYGYTF.

The chain joins TRBV7-2 to TRBJ2-2; the D gene could be TRBD1 or TRBD2 (6 bases each). Germline CDR1 is SGHTA and CDR2 is FQGNSA. The CDR3 is 15 amino acids. The V end was cut by 4 bases, the J end by 7 bases, with 16 bases between. The CDR3 loop reads CASSSQQRGDGELFF. DNA of the CDR3: TGTGCCAGCAGCTCACAACAGAGGGGGGACGGGGAGCTGTTTTTT.

The table lists this clonotype with many counts. The chain employs TRBV28 and TRBJ2-7, with a weak D call TRBD1 (5 bases). Germline V CDR1 and CDR2: MDHEN, SYDVKM. CDR3 length: 14 residues. V lost 5 bases, J lost 0 bases, and 11 bases lay in between. Here the CDR3 DNA reads TGTGCCAGCAGTCGACAGCGTAGCTCCTACGAGCAGTACTTC. Encoded protein: CASSRQRSSYEQYF.

In this sample, this clonotype turned up a few times. The chain is built from TRBV24-1 and TRBJ2-3, with TRBD2 identical over 7 bases. This CDR3 is built from 15 residues. V dropped 6 bases and J dropped 5; count of bases not matched to a gene: 10. Germline V lookup: CDR1 KGHDR, CDR2 SFDVKD. As DNA, the CDR3 is TGTGCCACCAGTAGCGGTGGCGCGGGGGAAGATACGCAGTATTTT. Protein: CATSSGGAGEDTQYF.